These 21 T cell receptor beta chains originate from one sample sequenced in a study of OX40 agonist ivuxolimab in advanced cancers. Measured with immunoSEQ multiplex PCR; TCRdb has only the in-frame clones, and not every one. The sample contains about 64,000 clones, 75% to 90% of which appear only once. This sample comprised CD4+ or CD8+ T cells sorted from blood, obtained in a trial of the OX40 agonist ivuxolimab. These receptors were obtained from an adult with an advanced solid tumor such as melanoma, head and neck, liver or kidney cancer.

The chain's CDR3 is CASSGRTGVYGYTF. The DNA of the CDR3 is TGTGCCAGCAGCGGTAGAACAGGGGTCTATGGCTACACCTTC. The J gene is TRBJ1-2, the V gene TRBV9; 7 bases match TRBD1. CDR1 is SGDLS, CDR2 YYNGEE, per germline. This CDR3 has 14 residues. The V gene end was trimmed by 3 bases and the J gene end by 4 bases; junction bases not matched to a gene: 6.

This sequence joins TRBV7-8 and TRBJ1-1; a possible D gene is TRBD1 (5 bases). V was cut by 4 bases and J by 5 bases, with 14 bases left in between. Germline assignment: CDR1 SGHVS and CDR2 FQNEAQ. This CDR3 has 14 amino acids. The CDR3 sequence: CASSSLVGQTEAFF. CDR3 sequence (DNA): TGTGCCAGCAGCTCCTTAGTGGGGCAGACTGAAGCTTTCTTT. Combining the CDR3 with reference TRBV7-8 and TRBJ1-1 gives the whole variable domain GAGVSQSPRYKVAKRGQDVALRCDPISGHVSLFWYQQALGQGPEFLTYFQNEAQLDKSGLPSDRFFAERPEGSVSTLKIQRTQQEDSAVYLCASSSLVGQTEAFFGQGTRLTVV.

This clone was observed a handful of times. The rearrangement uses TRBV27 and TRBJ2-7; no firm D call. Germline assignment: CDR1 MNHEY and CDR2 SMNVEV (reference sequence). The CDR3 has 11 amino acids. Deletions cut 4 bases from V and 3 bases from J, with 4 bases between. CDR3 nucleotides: TGTGCCAGCAGTTCTGACTACGAGCAGTACTTC. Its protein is CASSSDYEQYF.

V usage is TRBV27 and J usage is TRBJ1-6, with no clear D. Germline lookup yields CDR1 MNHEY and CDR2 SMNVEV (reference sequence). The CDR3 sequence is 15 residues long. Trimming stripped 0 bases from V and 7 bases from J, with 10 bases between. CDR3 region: CASSLSGVWNSPLHF. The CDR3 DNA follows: TGTGCCAGCAGTTTATCAGGTGTTTGGAATTCACCCCTCCACTTT.

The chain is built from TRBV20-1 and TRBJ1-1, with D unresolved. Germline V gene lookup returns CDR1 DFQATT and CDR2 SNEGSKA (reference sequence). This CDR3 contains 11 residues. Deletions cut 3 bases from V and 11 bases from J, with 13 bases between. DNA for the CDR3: TGCAGTGCTAGTATGGCGGGTTGGGCTTTCTTT. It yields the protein CSASMAGWAFF.

CDR3 residues: CASRILFQGGTDTQYF. The CDR3 bases are TGTGCCAGCAGAATCCTGTTCCAGGGTGGGACAGATACGCAGTATTTT. The V call is TRBV2, the J call TRBJ2-3, with D possibly matching TRBD1 (5 bases). Trimming removed 6 bases at V and 3 bases at J, with 19 bases between. The CDR3 has 16 residues. Germline V gene data show CDR1 as SNHLY and CDR2 as FYNNEI.

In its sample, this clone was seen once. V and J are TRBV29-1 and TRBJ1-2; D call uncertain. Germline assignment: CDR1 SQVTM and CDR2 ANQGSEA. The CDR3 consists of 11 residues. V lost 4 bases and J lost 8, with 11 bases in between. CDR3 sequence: CSVVSGGGYTF. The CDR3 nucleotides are TGCAGCGTTGTAAGCGGTGGAGGCTACACCTTC. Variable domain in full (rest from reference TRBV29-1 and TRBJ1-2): SAVISQKPSRDICQRGTSLTIQCQVDSQVTMMFWYRQQPGQSLTLIATANQGSEATYESGFVIDKFPISRPNLTFSTLTVSNMSPEDSSIYLCSVVSGGGYTFGSGTRLTVV.

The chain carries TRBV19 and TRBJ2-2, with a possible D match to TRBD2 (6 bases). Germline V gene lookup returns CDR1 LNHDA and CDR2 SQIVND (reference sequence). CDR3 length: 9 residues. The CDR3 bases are TGTGCGGGGAGGCGGGAGCTGTTTTTT. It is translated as CAGRRELFF. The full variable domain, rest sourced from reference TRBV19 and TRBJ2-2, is DGGITQSPKYLFRKEGQNVTLSCEQNLNHDAMYWYRQDPGQGLRLIYYSQIVNDFQKGDIAEGYSVSREKKESFPLTVTSAQKNPTAFYLCAGRRELFFGEGSRLTVL.

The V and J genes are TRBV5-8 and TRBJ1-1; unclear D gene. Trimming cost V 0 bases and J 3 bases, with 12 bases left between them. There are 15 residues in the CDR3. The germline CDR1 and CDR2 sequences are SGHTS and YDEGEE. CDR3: CASSLAGMGYTEAFF. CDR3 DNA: TGTGCCAGCAGCTTGGCCGGGATGGGTTACACTGAAGCTTTCTTT.

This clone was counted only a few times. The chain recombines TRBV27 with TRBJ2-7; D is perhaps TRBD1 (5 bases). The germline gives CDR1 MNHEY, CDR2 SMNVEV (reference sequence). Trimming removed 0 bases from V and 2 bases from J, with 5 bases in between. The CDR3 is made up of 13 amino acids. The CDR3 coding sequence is TGTGCCAGCAGTTTATCAGGGGCCTACGAGCAGTACTTC. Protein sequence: CASSLSGAYEQYF.

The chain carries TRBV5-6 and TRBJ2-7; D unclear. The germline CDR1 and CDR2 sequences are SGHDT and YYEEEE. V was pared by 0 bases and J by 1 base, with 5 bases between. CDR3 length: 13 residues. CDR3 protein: CASSLGSSYEQYF. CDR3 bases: TGTGCCAGCAGCTTGGGGTCGTCCTACGAGCAGTACTTC.

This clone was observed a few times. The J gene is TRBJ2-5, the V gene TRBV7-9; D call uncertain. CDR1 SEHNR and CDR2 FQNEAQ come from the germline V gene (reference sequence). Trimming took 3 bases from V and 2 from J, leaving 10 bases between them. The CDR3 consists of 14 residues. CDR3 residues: CASSFLREQETQYF. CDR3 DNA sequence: TGTGCCAGCAGCTTCTTAAGAGAGCAAGAGACCCAGTACTTC.

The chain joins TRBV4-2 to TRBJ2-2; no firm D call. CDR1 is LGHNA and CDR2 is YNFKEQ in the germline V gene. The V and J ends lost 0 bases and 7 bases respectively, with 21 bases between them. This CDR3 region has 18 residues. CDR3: CASSQDPVSSYGSGELFF. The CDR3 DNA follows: TGTGCCAGCAGCCAAGATCCCGTGTCCTCCTACGGTAGCGGGGAGCTGTTTTTT.

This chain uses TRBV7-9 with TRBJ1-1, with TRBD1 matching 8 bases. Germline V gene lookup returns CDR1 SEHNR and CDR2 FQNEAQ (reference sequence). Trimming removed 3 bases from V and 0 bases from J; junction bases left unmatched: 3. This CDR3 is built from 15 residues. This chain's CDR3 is CASSFGRGLNTEAFF. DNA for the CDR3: TGTGCCAGCAGCTTCGGCAGGGGGCTGAACACTGAAGCTTTCTTT.

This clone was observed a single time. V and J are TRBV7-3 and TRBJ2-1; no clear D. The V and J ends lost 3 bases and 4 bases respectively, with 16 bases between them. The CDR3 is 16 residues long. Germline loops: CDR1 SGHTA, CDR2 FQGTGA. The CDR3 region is CASSLYTGPPYNEQFF. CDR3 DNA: TGTGCCAGCAGCTTGTATACGGGTCCGCCTTACAATGAGCAGTTCTTC. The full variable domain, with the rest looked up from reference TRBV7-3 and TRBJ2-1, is GAGVSQTPSNKVTEKGKYVELRCDPISGHTALYWYRQSLGQGPEFLIYFQGTGAADDSGLPNDRFFAVRPEGSVSTLKIQRTERGDSAVYLCASSLYTGPPYNEQFFGPGTRLTVL.

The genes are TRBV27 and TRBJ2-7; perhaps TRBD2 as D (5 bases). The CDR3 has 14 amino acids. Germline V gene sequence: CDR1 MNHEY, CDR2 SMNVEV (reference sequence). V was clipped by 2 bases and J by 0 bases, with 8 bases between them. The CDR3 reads CASSLERDSYEQYF. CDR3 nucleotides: TGTGCCAGCAGTTTAGAACGGGACTCCTACGAGCAGTACTTC.

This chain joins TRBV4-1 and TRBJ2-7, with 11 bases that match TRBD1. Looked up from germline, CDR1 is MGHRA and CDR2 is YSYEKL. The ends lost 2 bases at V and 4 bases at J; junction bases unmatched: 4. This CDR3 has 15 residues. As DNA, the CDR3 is TGCGCCAGCAGCCAAAATGGACAGGGGGCTTACGAGCAGTACTTC. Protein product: CASSQNGQGAYEQYF.

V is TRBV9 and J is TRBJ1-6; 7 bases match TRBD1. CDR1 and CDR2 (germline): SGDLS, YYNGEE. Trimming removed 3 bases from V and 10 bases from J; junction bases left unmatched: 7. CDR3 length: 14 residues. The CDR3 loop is CASSEGQWKSPLHF. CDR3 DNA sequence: TGTGCCAGCAGCGAGGGACAGTGGAAATCACCCCTCCACTTT.

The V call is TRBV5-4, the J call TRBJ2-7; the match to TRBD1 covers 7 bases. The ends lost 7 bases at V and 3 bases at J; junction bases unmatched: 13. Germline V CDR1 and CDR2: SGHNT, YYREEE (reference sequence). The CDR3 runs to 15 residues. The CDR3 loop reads CASYNRDRGIYEQYF. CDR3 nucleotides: TGTGCCAGCTATAACCGGGACAGAGGCATCTACGAGCAGTACTTC.

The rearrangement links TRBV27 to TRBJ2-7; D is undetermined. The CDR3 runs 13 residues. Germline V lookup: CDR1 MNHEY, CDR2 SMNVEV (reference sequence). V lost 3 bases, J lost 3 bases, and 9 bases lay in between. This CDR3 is CASSFRADYEQYF. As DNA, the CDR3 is TGTGCCAGCAGTTTTAGGGCGGACTACGAGCAGTACTTC.

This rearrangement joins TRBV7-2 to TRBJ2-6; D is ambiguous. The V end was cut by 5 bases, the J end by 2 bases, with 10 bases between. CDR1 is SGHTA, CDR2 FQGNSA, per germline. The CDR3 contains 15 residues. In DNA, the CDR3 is TGTGCCAGCAGCCCGACTGGGGCTGGGGCCAACGTCCTGACTTTC. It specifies CASSPTGAGANVLTF.